The clone carrying this TCR beta chain occurred a few times. The ends lost 0 bases at V and 4 bases at J; junction bases unmatched: 5. CDR1 is SNHLY, CDR2 FYNNEI, per germline. The CDR3 runs to 16 residues. The data derive from a study of PD-L1 blockade in urothelial cancer. On the study more broadly: The researchers analyzed blood 3 weeks (second dose) and 6 weeks after treatment start. Each blood sample yielded a median of roughly 140,000 T cells.

Every PCR received spiked-in synthetic TCR analog templates. Produced via immunoSEQ multiplex PCR; TCRdb's table is partial and in-frame only. The sample yields 85,000 to 100,000 clones, around 87% seen once. Sample time point: pretreatment peripheral blood. The starting material was PBMCs, obtained around atezolizumab (anti-PD-L1) treatment. The TCR comes from a man aged 60 to 69 with urothelial cancer. J is TRBJ1-5 and V is TRBV2; 8 nucleotides align to TRBD1. CDR3 residues: CASSEASNRGNQPQHF. In nucleotides, the CDR3 is TGTGCCAGCAGTGAAGCGTCCAACAGGGGGAATCAGCCCCAGCATTTT.